The rows below give T cell receptor beta chains drawn from one sample of a study of blood T cells in healthy people across ages. One entry per CDR3 protein results from TCRdb running MiXCR on the 5' RACE reads. This sample has about 1.5 million distinct CDR3 sequences, with 35% to 45% found just once. Sequenced material: blood. Receptors originate from a woman younger than 35 in good health. CDR3s include the opening cysteine and the closing phenylalanine or tryptophan. D genes are given only for firm matches. The size of a clone is reported for some rows only, either as once, few or many, or as a class for expanded clones.

abundance,d_gene,j_gene,v_gene,CDR3nt,CDR3aa
NA,NA,TRBJ2-7,TRBV20-1,TGCAGTGCCAGCCGGGGACAACCATACGAGCAGTACTTC,CSASRGQPYEQYF
NA,TRBD1,TRBJ2-3,TRBV10-3,TGTGCCACCGAAGGGGACAGGTGGACAGATACGCAGTATTTT,CATEGDRWTDTQYF
NA,NA,TRBJ1-5,TRBV4-3,TGCGCCAGCAGCCAAGATCAGCTTACAGCGCATCAGCCCCAGCATTTT,CASSQDQLTAHQPQHF
NA,NA,TRBJ2-4,TRBV3-1,TGTGCCAGCAGCCAAGAAATCGGAGTTCTAGCCAAAAACATTCAGTACTTC,CASSQEIGVLAKNIQYF
few,TRBD1,TRBJ1-6,TRBV9,TGTGCCAGCAGCGTGTATTCCGGGACAGTATCTTCACCCCTCCACTTT,CASSVYSGTVSSPLHF
NA,NA,TRBJ2-7,TRBV10-3,TGTGCCATCAGCCAGAGCAATGAGCAGTACTTC,CAISQSNEQYF
NA,NA,TRBJ2-1,TRBV2,TGTGCCAGCACATGGAGTAGATACAATGAGCAGTTCTTC,CASTWSRYNEQFF
NA,NA,TRBJ2-1,TRBV12-3/TRBV12-4,TGTGCCAGCAGTGTGAAGGGGGGCAATGAGCAGTTCTTC,CASSVKGGNEQFF
NA,NA,TRBJ1-1,TRBV30,TGTGCCTGTACGACAGTAAACACTGAAGCTTTCTTT,CACTTVNTEAFF
few,NA,TRBJ1-2,TRBV29-1,TGCAGCGTTGTCGTCGGTGGGCAAGTATATGGCTACACCTTC,CSVVVGGQVYGYTF
NA,TRBD1,TRBJ1-1,TRBV6-5,TGTGCCAGCAGCCCAAGACAGGGCCCAGCTGAAGCTTTCTTT,CASSPRQGPAEAFF
NA,TRBD1,TRBJ1-2,TRBV18,TGTGCCAGCTCGGGCAGGGGGCGCGGCGGCTACACCTTC,CASSGRGRGGYTF
NA,TRBD1,TRBJ1-2,TRBV6-1,TGTGCCAGCAGTGGGACAGGGGCCTACACCTTC,CASSGTGAYTF
NA,NA,TRBJ2-7,TRBV28,TGTGCCAGCCAGAGTGCGGGCTCCTACGAGCAGTACTTC,CASQSAGSYEQYF
few,TRBD2,TRBJ2-5,TRBV3-1,TGTGCCAGCAGCCAAGACCCCAGCGGGGGATCGAAGACCCAGTACTTC,CASSQDPSGGSKTQYF
NA,NA,TRBJ2-1,TRBV7-9,TGTGCCAACACGGGATCTTTATACAATGAGCAGTTCTTC,CANTGSLYNEQFF
NA,NA,TRBJ1-4,TRBV3-1,TGTGCCAGCAGCCAAGTGGAGGCTGGAGGTGAAAAACTGTTTTTT,CASSQVEAGGEKLFF
NA,NA,TRBJ2-1,TRBV25-1,TGTGCCACATCTGGCGGAAGCTCCTACAATGAGCAGTTCTTC,CATSGGSSYNEQFF
NA,NA,TRBJ2-1,TRBV4-2,TGTGCCAGCAGGGGGGAACCCTACAATGAGCAGTTCTTC,CASRGEPYNEQFF
NA,NA,TRBJ2-1,TRBV20-1,TGCAGTGCTAGCGGGCTAAGCTCCTACAATGAGCAGTTCTTC,CSASGLSSYNEQFF
once,NA,TRBJ2-2,TRBV4-1,TGCGCCAGCAGCCAAGAAGATAGGGTCAGGGATGGCGGGGAGCTGTTTTTT,CASSQEDRVRDGGELFF
once,TRBD1,TRBJ1-6,TRBV5-1,TGCGCCAGCAGCGGGGACAGTCATAATTCACCCCTCCACTTT,CASSGDSHNSPLHF
NA,TRBD2,TRBJ2-3,TRBV12-3/TRBV12-4,TGTGCCAGCATTCCGGGACTAGCGGGGGTCACGGACACGCAGTATTTT,CASIPGLAGVTDTQYF
NA,NA,TRBJ2-7,TRBV25-1,TGTGCCAGCAGTGACGGGGCCACTCTCTCCTACGAGCAGTACTTC,CASSDGATLSYEQYF
NA,TRBD1,TRBJ1-2,TRBV7-8,TGTGCCAGCAGATCGGACAGGGACCACTATGGCTACACCTTC,CASRSDRDHYGYTF
NA,TRBD1,TRBJ1-3,TRBV28,TGTGCCAGCCGGACAGGGGTCGCAAACACCATATATTTT,CASRTGVANTIYF
few,NA,TRBJ1-1,TRBV7-9,TGTGCCAGTACCCGACAGGTAAACACTGAAGCTTTCTTT,CASTRQVNTEAFF
few,TRBD2,TRBJ2-7,TRBV7-2,TGTGCCAGCAGCATTACTAGCGTGGGCTACGAGCAGTACTTC,CASSITSVGYEQYF
few,NA,TRBJ1-5,TRBV6-2/TRBV6-3,TGTGCCAGCAGTTACGTGGGATTTAGCAATCAGCCCCAGCATTTT,CASSYVGFSNQPQHF
NA,NA,TRBJ2-5,TRBV12-3/TRBV12-4,TGTGCCAGCAGTTTAGGACTGATGCAAGAGACCCAGTACTTC,CASSLGLMQETQYF
NA,NA,TRBJ2-7,TRBV20-1,TGCAGTGCTCCTAAGGCGACAGACAAGTCCTACGAGCAGTACTTC,CSAPKATDKSYEQYF
few,TRBD1,TRBJ2-7,TRBV10-3,TGTGCCATCAGAAAGGCGGGACAGGAGACCTACGAGCAGTACTTC,CAIRKAGQETYEQYF
many,NA,TRBJ2-4,TRBV7-2,TGTGCCAGCAGCTTAGTAGGGGCCAAAAACATTCAGTACTTC,CASSLVGAKNIQYF
NA,NA,TRBJ2-1,TRBV6-1,TGTGCCAGCAGTGATGGACTTAAGACGTACAATGAGCAGTTCTTC,CASSDGLKTYNEQFF
NA,NA,TRBJ2-2,TRBV20-1,TGCAGTGCCCATAAAGCGTTGAGCACCGGGGAGCTGTTTTTT,CSAHKALSTGELFF
NA,NA,TRBJ2-7,TRBV7-6,TGTGCCAGCAGCTCGGGGCCCTACAAGAAATCCTACGAGCAGTACTTC,CASSSGPYKKSYEQYF
few,NA,TRBJ2-1,TRBV21-1,TGTGCCAGCAGCAAGGGTCCTAGCGGGATCAACAATGAGCAGTTCTTC,CASSKGPSGINNEQFF
few,TRBD1,TRBJ1-2,TRBV7-2,TGTGCCAGCAGCTTCGACAGGGTGGGTGGCTACACCTTC,CASSFDRVGGYTF
NA,NA,TRBJ2-2,TRBV28,TGTGCCAGCAGTCTCTGGGACACGAACACCGGGGAGCTGTTTTTT,CASSLWDTNTGELFF
few,TRBD1,TRBJ1-2,TRBV29-1,TGCAGCGTTGAGGACAGGTACTATGGCTACACCTTC,CSVEDRYYGYTF
NA,TRBD1,TRBJ1-2,TRBV4-1,TGCGCCAGCAGCCAAGATCAAGGGGGCCGAACTAACTATGGCTACACCTTC,CASSQDQGGRTNYGYTF
NA,TRBD2,TRBJ2-7,TRBV7-9,TGTGCCAGCAGTCCGAATCCGGGACTAGCGGGAGTTCTAGTATGGGAGCAGTACTTC,CASSPNPGLAGVLVWEQYF
few,NA,TRBJ2-3,TRBV12-3/TRBV12-4,TGTGCCAGCAGTTCCAGGGGGGGGAACACAGATACGCAGTATTTT,CASSSRGGNTDTQYF
NA,TRBD1,TRBJ1-5,TRBV12-3/TRBV12-4,TGTGCCAGCAGTTTACCGGGACAGGGGATTTCTCAGCCCCAGCATTTT,CASSLPGQGISQPQHF